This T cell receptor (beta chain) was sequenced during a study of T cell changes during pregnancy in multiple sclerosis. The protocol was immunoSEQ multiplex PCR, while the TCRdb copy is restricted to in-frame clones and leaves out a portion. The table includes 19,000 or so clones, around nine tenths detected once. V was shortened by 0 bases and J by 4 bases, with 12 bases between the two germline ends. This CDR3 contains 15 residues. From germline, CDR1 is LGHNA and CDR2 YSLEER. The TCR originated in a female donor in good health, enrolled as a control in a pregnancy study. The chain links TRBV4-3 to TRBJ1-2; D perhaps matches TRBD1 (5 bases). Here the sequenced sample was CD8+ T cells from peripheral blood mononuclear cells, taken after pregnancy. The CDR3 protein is CASSQDRGNTYGYTF. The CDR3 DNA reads TGCGCCAGCAGCCAAGATAGGGGCAACACCTATGGCTACACCTTC.